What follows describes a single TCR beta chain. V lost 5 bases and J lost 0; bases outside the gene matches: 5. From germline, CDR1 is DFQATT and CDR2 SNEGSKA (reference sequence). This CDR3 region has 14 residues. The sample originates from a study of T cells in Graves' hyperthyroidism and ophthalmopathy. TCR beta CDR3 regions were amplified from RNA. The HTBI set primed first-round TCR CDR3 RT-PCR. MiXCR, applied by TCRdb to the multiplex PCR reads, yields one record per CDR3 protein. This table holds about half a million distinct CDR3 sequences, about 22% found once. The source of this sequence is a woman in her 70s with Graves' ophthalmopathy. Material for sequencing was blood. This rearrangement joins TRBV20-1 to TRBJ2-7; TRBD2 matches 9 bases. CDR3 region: CSAHSGRASYEQYF. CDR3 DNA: TGCAGTGCTCATAGCGGGAGAGCCTCCTACGAGCAGTACTTC.